Following are 29 T cell receptor beta chains from one sample sequenced in a study of blood T cell repertoires in COVID-19. The method was immunoSEQ multiplex PCR; TCRdb's version includes in-frame clones alone and lacks a portion of them. The repertoire holds roughly 230,000 clones, with approximately 84% as singletons. Input material: PBMCs or T cells enriched from blood (not recorded which). The receptors shown here come from a man aged 50-60 years who had recovered from COVID-19.

This rearrangement joins TRBV9 to TRBJ2-3; no clear D gene. V was pared by 4 bases and J by 2 bases, with 11 bases between. This CDR3 spans 14 amino acids. Germline V gene lookup returns CDR1 SGDLS and CDR2 YYNGEE. The CDR3 is CASSHRLSTDTQYF. The CDR3 nucleotides are TGTGCCAGCAGCCACCGACTCTCCACAGATACGCAGTATTTT.

The chain combines TRBV19 with TRBJ1-1; 10 bases align to TRBD1. V gave up 4 bases and J gave up 10 bases; unmatched junction bases: 15. Germline V lookup: CDR1 LNHDA, CDR2 SQIVND (reference sequence). The CDR3 has 16 amino acids. The CDR3: CASSTKTGTGEHAAFF. The CDR3 region has the DNA TGTGCCAGTAGTACCAAGACCGGGACAGGGGAACACGCAGCTTTCTTT. The full variable domain, its missing parts supplied by reference TRBV19 and TRBJ1-1, is DGGITQSPKYLFRKEGQNVTLSCEQNLNHDAMYWYRQDPGQGLRLIYYSQIVNDFQKGDIAEGYSVSREKKESFPLTVTSAQKNPTAFYLCASSTKTGTGEHAAFFGQGTRLTVV.

The J gene is TRBJ2-1, the V gene TRBV10-3, with 9 nucleotides matching TRBD2. Germline loops: CDR1 ENHRY, CDR2 SYGVKD. V dropped 5 bases and J dropped 9; count of bases not matched to a gene: 11. This CDR3 spans 15 amino acids. In DNA form, the CDR3 reads TGTGCCATCAGTCCTACTGCGGGAGGGCCGGCTGAGCAGTTCTTC. Translated: CAISPTAGGPAEQFF.

The chain carries TRBV16 and TRBJ2-7; no definite D call. The ends were cut back, 4 bases at V and 4 bases at J, with 8 bases in the middle. CDR3 length: 12 amino acids. CDR1 and CDR2 from the germline V gene are KGHSY and FQNENV. This CDR3 reads CASSPGLYEQYF. DNA of the CDR3: TGTGCCAGCAGCCCGGGTCTATACGAGCAGTACTTC.

The genes are TRBV27 and TRBJ1-1; possible D gene TRBD1, 5 bases. The CDR3 loop spans 14 amino acids. Germline V gene sequence: CDR1 MNHEY, CDR2 SMNVEV (reference sequence). V lost 5 bases to trimming and J lost 3 bases, with 13 bases between them. CDR3 coding DNA: TGTGCCAGCAGTCTCTTTCCGGGGGACACTGAAGCTTTCTTT. It specifies CASSLFPGDTEAFF.

V and J are TRBV4-1 and TRBJ2-7; TRBD1 is a possible D gene (5 bases). This CDR3 has 15 residues. Per germline, CDR1 MGHRA and CDR2 YSYEKL. Trimming left V 0 bases short and J 0 bases short, with 9 bases between. CDR3 nucleotides: TGCGCCAGCAGCCAAGACCCCGACAGCTCCTACGAGCAGTACTTC. As protein: CASSQDPDSSYEQYF.

CDR3 sequence reads: CASRKQLPYGYTF. CDR3 nucleotides: TGTGCCAGCAGAAAACAGCTACCCTATGGCTACACCTTC. The V and J genes are TRBV28 and TRBJ1-2; no definite D call. Per germline, CDR1 MDHEN and CDR2 SYDVKM. V was pared by 6 bases and J by 4 bases, with 12 bases between. The CDR3 extends over 13 amino acids.

This clone was seen once. CDR3 in DNA: TGTGCCAGCAGTCGTCGAAGACAGGGTACCTACAATGAGCAGTTCTTC. It codes for CASSRRRQGTYNEQFF. V and J are TRBV28 and TRBJ2-1, with 7 bases lining up with TRBD1. The CDR3 loop spans 16 amino acids. J gave up 2 bases and V 5 bases, and 9 bases lay outside the gene matches. Germline V gene data show CDR1 as MDHEN and CDR2 as SYDVKM.

This chain links TRBV3-1 (or the pseudogene TRBV3-2) with TRBJ2-1; D may be TRBD2 (6 bases). V was cut by 1 base and J by 15 bases, with 16 bases left in between. CDR3 length: 13 residues. Germline V gene data show CDR1 as LGHDT and CDR2 as YNNKEL (reference sequence). In nucleotides, the CDR3 is TGTGCCAGCAGCCAAGGGGTAGGAACCGGGGGGTTCTTC. Encoded protein: CASSQGVGTGGFF.

The CDR3 DNA reads as TGTGCCAGCAGCCAAGGCGCGGGACTCTTTAACACTGAAGCTTTCTTT. Residues: CASSQGAGLFNTEAFF. This chain uses TRBV4-2 with TRBJ1-1; possibly TRBD1 for D (5 bases). V was trimmed by 1 base and J by 2 bases, leaving 14 bases between them. Germline-derived CDR1 and CDR2 are LGHNA and YNFKEQ. The CDR3 spans 16 residues.

This clone was observed a few times. V and J are TRBV10-3 and TRBJ1-5; no reliable D call. V lost 5 bases and J 6 bases, leaving 17 bases between the germline ends. This CDR3 region has 15 residues. Germline V CDR1 and CDR2: ENHRY, SYGVKD. This CDR3 is CAISWSGDSGQPQHF. CDR3 in DNA: TGTGCCATCAGTTGGAGCGGGGATTCGGGTCAGCCCCAGCATTTT.

V gene TRBV28 combines with J gene TRBJ1-6; 9 nucleotides agree with TRBD1. Germline V gene sequence: CDR1 MDHEN, CDR2 SYDVKM. V dropped 3 bases and J dropped 6; count of bases not matched to a gene: 0. The CDR3 contains 14 residues. The CDR3 nucleotides are TGTGCCAGCAGTTTGACAGGGGGTAATTCACCCCTCCACTTT. Its translation: CASSLTGGNSPLHF.

This chain joins TRBV20-1 and TRBJ1-4; no clear D gene. V lost 1 base and J lost 8, with 5 bases in between. Looked up from germline, CDR1 is DFQATT and CDR2 is SNEGSKA (reference sequence). The CDR3 sequence is 11 residues long. The CDR3 sequence: CSARVEEKLFF. Here the CDR3 DNA reads TGCAGTGCTAGAGTTGAGGAAAAACTGTTTTTT.

The sample holds a few counts of this clone. The chain couples TRBV7-2 to TRBJ1-3, with 8 bases aligning to TRBD1. V gave up 1 base and J gave up 3 bases; unmatched junction bases: 2. The CDR3 runs to 15 residues. CDR1 and CDR2 (germline): SGHTA, FQGNSA. The CDR3 spells CASSLEQGDGNTIYF. CDR3 sequence (DNA): TGTGCCAGCAGCTTAGAACAGGGGGATGGAAACACCATATATTTT.

This clone appeared a few times. This chain uses TRBV10-3 with TRBJ1-2; D is possibly TRBD1 (6 bases). This CDR3 region has 13 residues. Trimming took off 11 bases at V and 2 bases at J, with 15 bases between the two ends. The V gene's germline CDR1 is ENHRY and CDR2 SYGVKD. Here the CDR3 DNA reads TGTGCCCCTAGGACAGAGAGGAACTATGGCTACACCTTC. Protein: CAPRTERNYGYTF.

The V gene is TRBV5-1, the J gene TRBJ2-7; perhaps TRBD1 as D (5 bases). Trimming removed 0 bases from V and 2 bases from J, with 15 bases in between. This CDR3 has 16 amino acids. From germline, CDR1 is SGHRS and CDR2 YFSETQ. The CDR3 protein is CASSLDGRATPYEQYF. DNA of the CDR3: TGCGCCAGCAGCTTGGATGGCAGGGCCACCCCCTACGAGCAGTACTTC.

This chain joins TRBV7-9 and TRBJ1-2, with D maybe TRBD1 (6 bases). CDR3 size: 15 residues. CDR1 and CDR2 (germline): SEHNR, FQNEAQ (reference sequence). With 2 bases removed from V and 5 bases from J, the gap between germline ends came to 15 bases. This CDR3 is CASSLRARGEYGYTF. CDR3 sequence (DNA): TGTGCCAGCAGCTTAAGGGCCAGGGGAGAATATGGCTACACCTTC.

This rearrangement joins TRBV25-1 to TRBJ1-6; 7 nucleotides line up with TRBD1. Germline CDR1 MGHDK, CDR2 SYGVNS. Germline trimming cut 5 bases from V and 9 bases from J; bases unmatched to any gene: 10. The CDR3 consists of 15 residues. The CDR3 bases are TGTGCCAGCAGTCCTCTCGGGGCAGGGGGTTCACCCCTCCACTTT. It yields the protein CASSPLGAGGSPLHF. The whole variable domain, filled in from reference TRBV25-1 and TRBJ1-6, reads EADIYQTPRYLVIGTGKKITLECSQTMGHDKMYWYQQDPGMELHLIHYSYGVNSTEKGDLSSESTVSRIRTEHFPLTLESARPSHTSQYLCASSPLGAGGSPLHFGNGTRLTVT.

V is TRBV7-9 and J is TRBJ1-4; D is unclear. The CDR3 runs to 18 residues. Trimming removed 4 bases from V and 0 bases from J, with 18 bases in between. Germline V gives CDR1 SEHNR, CDR2 FQNEAQ (reference sequence). The CDR3 protein is CASSYSSGWSATNEKLFF. The CDR3 DNA reads as TGTGCCAGCAGCTATAGCAGTGGATGGAGCGCAACTAATGAAAAACTGTTTTTT.

The chain joins TRBV6-5 to TRBJ1-6, with no clear D. The CDR3 extends over 14 amino acids. V shed 2 bases and J shed 6 bases, with 8 bases lying between them. Germline CDR1 reads MNHEY; CDR2 reads SVGAGI. In DNA, the CDR3 is TGTGCCAGCAGTTACGCCAGGTCTAATTCACCCCTCCACTTT. Protein product: CASSYARSNSPLHF.

The rearrangement links TRBV29-1 to TRBJ2-1, with D maybe TRBD2 (5 bases). Germline V gene sequence: CDR1 SQVTM, CDR2 ANQGSEA. Trimming took 7 bases from V and 0 from J, leaving 16 bases between them. The CDR3 is 15 amino acids. CDR3 loop: CSGETTHSSYNEQFF. The CDR3 DNA is TGCAGCGGCGAGACTACCCACAGCTCCTACAATGAGCAGTTCTTC.

This clone was seen a single time. J is TRBJ2-7 and V is TRBV5-1; possibly TRBD2 for D (6 bases). This CDR3 comprises 15 residues. Germline CDR1 reads SGHRS; CDR2 reads YFSETQ. V lost 0 bases, J lost 2 bases, and 12 bases lay in between. The CDR3 sequence: CASSLDRLATYEQYF. CDR3 DNA sequence: TGCGCCAGCAGCTTGGATAGGCTAGCGACCTACGAGCAGTACTTC.

The chain couples TRBV6-5 to TRBJ1-2, with D maybe TRBD1 (6 bases). Germline V gene lookup returns CDR1 MNHEY and CDR2 SVGAGI. V lost 6 bases, J lost 7 bases, and 18 bases lay in between. This CDR3 is 14 amino acids long. CDR3 bases: TGTGCCAGCAGGACGTCTGGACAGAATACTGGCTACACCTTC. This sequence encodes CASRTSGQNTGYTF.

This clone occurred once. The chain has TRBV12-3 or TRBV12-4 and TRBJ1-1, with 8 positions matching TRBD1. The ends lost 4 bases at V and 4 bases at J; junction bases unmatched: 2. CDR3 length equals 13 residues. The CDR3 nucleotides are TGTGCCAGCAGTTGGACAGGGTCCACTGAAGCTTTCTTT. Its protein product is CASSWTGSTEAFF.

The chain employs TRBV18 and TRBJ2-1, with D tentatively TRBD2 (5 bases). Germline V CDR1 and CDR2: KGHSH, LQKENI. The ends were cut back, 1 base at V and 5 bases at J, with 9 bases in the middle. The CDR3 contains 14 residues. This CDR3 is CASSPLAPNNEQFF. In DNA form, the CDR3 reads TGTGCCAGCTCACCACTAGCGCCCAACAATGAGCAGTTCTTC.

This clone has a handful of counts. The V call is TRBV3-1 (or the pseudogene TRBV3-2), the J call TRBJ1-1; D gene ambiguous. Trimming pared 1 base from V and 4 bases from J, leaving 7 bases between. Germline CDR1 is LGHDT and CDR2 is YNNKEL (reference sequence). This CDR3 is built from 13 residues. This chain's CDR3 is CASSQVLGTEAFF. Here the CDR3 DNA reads TGTGCCAGCAGCCAAGTCCTCGGCACTGAAGCTTTCTTT.

The chain links TRBV9 to TRBJ2-5; 11 nucleotides match TRBD2. The germline gives CDR1 SGDLS, CDR2 YYNGEE. With V trimmed by 4 bases and J by 2 bases, 7 bases remained unmatched. This CDR3 spans 16 amino acids. In DNA, the CDR3 is TGTGCCAGCAGCCCCCGACTAGCGGGGAAACAAGAGACCCAGTACTTC. Amino acid sequence: CASSPRLAGKQETQYF.

The chain has TRBV5-6 and TRBJ2-7; TRBD2 matches at 7 bases. Germline V gene data show CDR1 as SGHDT and CDR2 as YYEEEE. CDR3 length: 16 residues. The ends lost 3 bases at V and 4 bases at J; junction bases unmatched: 13. The CDR3 DNA sequence: TGTGCCAGCAGCTCCGGGCCCGCGGGAGCTAAATACGAGCAGTACTTC. Protein: CASSSGPAGAKYEQYF.

The V gene is TRBV19, the J gene TRBJ2-2; D possibly corresponds to TRBD1 (5 bases). The CDR3 has 14 residues. V was trimmed by 7 bases and J by 0 bases, leaving 9 bases between them. Germline V gene lookup returns CDR1 LNHDA and CDR2 SQIVND (reference sequence). The CDR3 reads CASKRQTNTGELFF. CDR3 bases: TGTGCCAGTAAGCGACAGACGAACACCGGGGAGCTGTTTTTT.